The 5 T cell receptor beta chains listed next were all sequenced from one sample in a study of graft-versus-host responses after intestinal transplantation. Clones were read by immunoSEQ multiplex PCR, and TCRdb kept only the in-frame ones, dropping some. Of 96,000 or so clones listed, about 94% were seen once; the top ten hold approximately 0.18%. The antigens these receptors bind are not known. Sequencing used unstimulated CD4+ T cells sorted from spleen or lymph node cells, obtained before intestinal transplant. These receptors were obtained from a human donor who received an intestinal transplant.

The chain uses TRBV12-5 and TRBJ2-3; D is possibly TRBD2 (6 bases). Germline CDR1 LGHNT, CDR2 FRNRAP. CDR3 size: 12 residues. Trimming removed 3 bases at V and 6 bases at J, with 7 bases between. The CDR3 coding sequence is TGTGCTAGTGGTTTACGGGAGGATACGCAGTATTTT. Translating it yields CASGLREDTQYF.

The chain joins TRBV6-5 to TRBJ1-5, with 9 bases matching TRBD1. This CDR3 region has 15 residues. Per the germline V gene, CDR1 is MNHEY and CDR2 is SVGAGI. Trimming cost V 6 bases and J 3 bases; bases outside gene matches: 6. The CDR3 nucleotides are TGTGCCAGCAGCCGTCGGACAGGGGTCAATCAGCCCCAGCATTTT. It yields the protein CASSRRTGVNQPQHF.

V gene TRBV15 combines with J gene TRBJ1-5; D perhaps matches TRBD1 (5 bases). V was pared by 0 bases and J by 9 bases, with 9 bases between. In germline, CDR1 is LNHNV, CDR2 YYDKDF (reference sequence). CDR3 size: 13 residues. The CDR3 protein is CATSRDKGMPQHF. For the CDR3, the DNA is TGTGCCACCAGCAGAGATAAGGGGATGCCCCAGCATTTT.

The V and J genes are TRBV7-9 and TRBJ2-6; 7 bases fit TRBD1. The V segment lost 5 bases and the J segment 0 bases; nucleotides outside the gene matches: 10. Germline CDR1 is SEHNR and CDR2 is FQNEAQ (reference sequence). CDR3 size: 18 residues. DNA for the CDR3: TGTGCCAGCAGCCCGACGGGACAGCGGATCTCTGGGGCCAACGTCCTGACTTTC. This encodes CASSPTGQRISGANVLTF.

V and J are TRBV9 and TRBJ1-6; D remains unclear. Trimming took 0 bases from V and 0 from J, leaving 13 bases between them. This CDR3 has 18 amino acids. Germline-derived CDR1 and CDR2 are SGDLS and YYNGEE. In nucleotides, the CDR3 is TGTGCCAGCAGCGTAGGGCTCCCGGGAAGCTCCTATAATTCACCCCTCCACTTT. It codes for CASSVGLPGSSYNSPLHF.